These 3 T cell receptor beta chains were all obtained from the same sample, sequenced in a study of read filtering for tumor transcriptome and immune sequencing. Molecular barcoded adaptors covering alpha/delta and beta/gamma chains were used on 400 to 450 ng RNA. TCRdb reprocessed the reads with MiXCR, giving one entry per CDR3 protein. Seen here are around 38,000 distinct CDR3 sequences, roughly 15% observed once, and the top ten hold 27%. The sample taken for sequencing was a population of CD138-negative cells sorted from bone marrow. Receptors were obtained from a donor at least 40 years old with multiple myeloma.

In the case of this clonotype: Relative to the germline gene, one junction end is altered; a read error may explain this. V and J are TRBV6-6 and TRBJ2-5; 11 bases fit TRBD2. The CDR3 is made up of 16 amino acids. Germline V CDR1 and CDR2: MNHNY, SVGAGI (reference sequence). This CDR3 reads CAGSYSGTSGQETQDF. The CDR3 nucleotides read TGTGCCGGCAGTTACTCCGGGACTAGCGGACAAGAGACCCAGGACTTC.

As for this clonotype: The missing conserved phenylalanine or tryptophan at the end of this CDR3 makes a read error likely. The DNA is omitted, as the CDR3 cannot be located on it reliably, and the CDR3 follows TCRdb's listing. This chain links TRBV20-1 with TRBJ2-3; the table's D call TRBD1 went unverified against the DNA. Germline V gene lookup returns CDR1 DFQATT and CDR2 SNEGSKA (reference sequence). Counting both end residues, the CDR3 totals 13 amino acids. CDR3 protein: CSALKTGADTPYY.

This clonotype was counted at least ten times. The chain has TRBV10-3 and TRBJ2-1, with 7 bases lining up with TRBD2. With V trimmed by 3 bases and J by 7 bases, 9 bases remained unmatched. The germline V gene has CDR1 ENHRY and CDR2 SYGVKD. The CDR3 sequence is 15 residues long. CDR3 amino acids: CAISDKAGFSNEQFF. In DNA, the CDR3 is TGTGCCATCAGTGATAAAGCGGGATTTTCGAATGAGCAGTTCTTC.